Following are 30 T cell receptor beta chains from one sample sequenced in a study of blood T cells in healthy people across ages. Then a second PCR, running roughly 7 to 11 cycles, was carried out with a sample-barcoded 5' primer and a J-beta primer mix. MiXCR was run by TCRdb on the 5' RACE reads, yielding one entry per CDR3 protein. Here the sample spans some 1.4 million distinct CDR3 sequences, around two fifths being singletons. Sequencing was performed on blood. The receptor set was obtained from a woman aged 18-35 years in good health.

This clonotype was observed a few times. The rearrangement joins TRBV7-2 to TRBJ2-1; 9 nucleotides match TRBD2. The CDR3 length is 14 residues. V gave up 5 bases and J gave up 5 bases; unmatched junction bases: 4. CDR1 SGHTA and CDR2 FQGNSA come from the germline V gene. The CDR3 DNA reads as TGTGCCAGCAGCCCTAGACTAGCGGACAATGAGCAGTTCTTC. Translation gives CASSPRLADNEQFF.

This clonotype showed up many times. At one end, the junction sequence differs from germline, possibly due to a read error. V is TRBV5-1 and J is TRBJ2-7, with D unclear. This CDR3 has 13 residues. Germline V gives CDR1 SGHRS, CDR2 YFSETQ. In DNA, the CDR3 is TGTGCCAGCAGTTTAGGGCCCTTCTACGAGCAGTACTTC. Residues: CASSLGPFYEQYF.

The chain joins TRBV24-1 to TRBJ2-1; possible D gene TRBD2, 5 bases. CDR3 length equals 14 residues. The germline V gene has CDR1 KGHDR and CDR2 SFDVKD. V was shortened by 9 bases and J by 5 bases, with 16 bases between the two germline ends. CDR3 DNA: TGTGCCACCTCCTCTAGCACGGTGGACAATGAGCAGTTCTTC. Translating it yields CATSSSTVDNEQFF.

This clonotype was seen only a few times. V and J are TRBV27 and TRBJ2-7, with D perhaps matching TRBD2 (6 bases). This CDR3 contains 14 residues. CDR1 is MNHEY and CDR2 is SMNVEV in the germline V gene (reference sequence). With 2 bases removed from V and 4 bases from J, the gap between germline ends came to 12 bases. The CDR3 sequence is CASSLRAEGYEQYF. CDR3 nucleotide sequence: TGTGCCAGCAGTTTAAGGGCGGAGGGGTACGAGCAGTACTTC.

CDR3 DNA: TGTGCCAGCAGTTTAATAGGGACACACTATGGCTACACCTTC. Translation: CASSLIGTHYGYTF. V gene TRBV12-3 or TRBV12-4 combines with J gene TRBJ1-2; the D gene is possibly TRBD1 (6 bases). V lost 2 bases and J 3 bases, leaving 10 bases between the germline ends. This CDR3 region has 14 residues.

The chain has TRBV5-5 and TRBJ2-2; tentatively, D is TRBD1 (5 bases). Germline V gene lookup returns CDR1 SGHKS and CDR2 YYEKEE (reference sequence). V shed 4 bases and J shed 7 bases, with 11 bases lying between them. CDR3 length: 13 amino acids. This CDR3 reads CASSGNQGGELFF. CDR3 DNA: TGTGCCAGCAGCGGAAATCAGGGCGGGGAGCTGTTTTTT. Together with reference TRBV5-5 and TRBJ2-2, the CDR3 gives the full variable domain: DAGVTQSPTHLIKTRGQQVTLRCSPISGHKSVSWYQQVLGQGPQFIFQYYEKEERGRGNFPDRFSARQFPNYSSELNVNALLLGDSALYLCASSGNQGGELFFGEGSRLTVL.

The V call is TRBV2, the J call TRBJ2-1; D is undetermined. The V gene lost 7 bases and the J gene lost 12 bases, with 19 bases spanning the gap. CDR3 size: 13 residues. Per the germline V gene, CDR1 is SNHLY and CDR2 is FYNNEI. CDR3 nucleotides: TGTGCCAGCAACCAAGGTCCCTCGCATGTGCAGTTCTTC. Protein sequence: CASNQGPSHVQFF. Based on the CDR3 plus reference TRBV2 and TRBJ2-1, the full variable domain is EPEVTQTPSHQVTQMGQEVILRCVPISNHLYFYWYRQILGQKVEFLVSFYNNEISEKSEIFDDQFSVERPDGSNFTLKIRSTKLEDSAMYFCASNQGPSHVQFFGPGTRLTVL.

This clonotype was detected ten times or more. This sequence joins TRBV12-3 or TRBV12-4 and TRBJ2-7; D remains unclear. CDR3 length: 11 residues. V was trimmed by 8 bases and J by 7 bases, leaving 12 bases between them. The CDR3 region has the DNA TGTGCCAGCTTATCGTCGGCTGAGCAGTACTTC. This gives the protein CASLSSAEQYF.

The chain is built from TRBV4-1 and TRBJ2-7; perhaps TRBD1 as D (5 bases). V dropped 0 bases and J dropped 0 bases, with 12 bases sitting between them. The CDR3 totals 16 residues. Germline-derived CDR1 and CDR2 are MGHRA and YSYEKL. The CDR3 is CASSQDHDSSSYEQYF. The CDR3 DNA reads TGCGCCAGCAGCCAAGACCACGACAGTAGCTCCTACGAGCAGTACTTC.

This clonotype was seen only a few times. The chain couples TRBV12-3 or TRBV12-4 to TRBJ2-1; possibly TRBD1 for D (6 bases). CDR3 size: 15 residues. Trimming left V 5 bases short and J 5 bases short, with 16 bases between. CDR3 protein: CASSPETGGHNEQFF. In DNA, the CDR3 is TGTGCCAGCAGTCCCGAGACAGGCGGGCACAATGAGCAGTTCTTC.

CDR3: CASSQGQVVRGYEKLFF. For the CDR3, the DNA is TGTGCCAGCAGCCAAGGCCAGGTGGTACGCGGCTATGAAAAACTGTTTTTT. V gene TRBV3-1 combines with J gene TRBJ1-4, with D unresolved. The CDR3 spans 17 residues. Germline CDR1 LGHDT, CDR2 YNNKEL (reference sequence). V was trimmed by 1 base and J by 6 bases, leaving 18 bases between them.

This clonotype was recorded at least ten times. J is TRBJ2-3 and V is TRBV6-2 or TRBV6-3; TRBD2 might be the D (6 bases). Trimming removed 7 bases at V and 2 bases at J, with 10 bases between. The CDR3 covers 13 residues. Germline V gene lookup returns CDR1 MNHEY and CDR2 SVGEGT. The CDR3 DNA reads TGTGCCAGCACTAGCGTTAACACAGATACGCAGTATTTT. Its translation: CASTSVNTDTQYF.

The gene calls are TRBV7-2 and TRBJ1-1; D ambiguous. CDR3 size: 15 residues. Per the germline V gene, CDR1 is SGHTA and CDR2 is FQGNSA. Trimming took 0 bases from V and 1 from J, leaving 9 bases between them. The DNA for the CDR3 is TGTGCCAGCAGCTTAGCGGCGGCTAAGAACACTGAAGCTTTCTTT. Its protein is CASSLAAAKNTEAFF.

A word on this clonotype: One end of the junction fails to match germline, which may point to a read error. V and J are TRBV27 and TRBJ2-5, with 7 bases lining up with TRBD2. CDR1 is MNHEY, CDR2 SMNVEV, per germline (reference sequence). The CDR3 runs to 14 residues. CDR3 bases: TGTGCCGGCAGTTTGGGGAGGGCTTGGGAGACCCAGTACTTC. This encodes CAGSLGRAWETQYF.

This chain uses TRBV20-1 with TRBJ2-5; D may be TRBD1 (5 bases). The assigned J gene may be wrong: the sequence end matches TRBJ2-7 better. The CDR3 is made up of 13 amino acids. Germline V gene lookup returns CDR1 DFQATT and CDR2 SNEGSKA (reference sequence). CDR3 DNA sequence: TGCAGTGCTAGAAGAGTAGGGGCCTACGAGCAGTACTTC. Translating it yields CSARRVGAYEQYF.

The chain is built from TRBV9 and TRBJ1-1; D uncertain. CDR3 length equals 14 residues. V lost 3 bases and J 1 base, leaving 10 bases between the germline ends. Germline CDR1 and CDR2: SGDLS and YYNGEE. The CDR3 reads CASSAQAGNTEAFF. The CDR3, as DNA: TGTGCCAGCAGCGCCCAAGCCGGGAACACTGAAGCTTTCTTT. The variable domain in full, completed from reference TRBV9 and TRBJ1-1, reads DSGVTQTPKHLITATGQRVTLRCSPRSGDLSVYWYQQSLDQGLQFLIQYYNGEERAKGNILERFSAQQFPDLHSELNLSSLELGDSALYFCASSAQAGNTEAFFGQGTRLTVV.

The genes are TRBV25-1 and TRBJ2-1, with D possibly matching TRBD1 (5 bases). V lost 3 bases and J lost 3, with 12 bases in between. The V gene's germline CDR1 is MGHDK and CDR2 SYGVNS. The CDR3 is 15 amino acids. CDR3 region: CASSEAGRHYNEQFF. The CDR3 nucleotides are TGTGCCAGCAGTGAGGCAGGGCGTCACTACAATGAGCAGTTCTTC.

The V gene is TRBV12-3 or TRBV12-4, the J gene TRBJ1-1; D remains ambiguous. V lost 5 bases to trimming and J lost 0 bases, with 13 bases between them. This CDR3 is built from 15 residues. The CDR3 coding sequence is TGTGCCAGCAGTCTCCGACGGACTCTGAACACTGAAGCTTTCTTT. Encoded protein: CASSLRRTLNTEAFF.

The V call is TRBV4-1, the J call TRBJ1-1, with 10 bases fitting TRBD1. Germline V CDR1 and CDR2: MGHRA, YSYEKL. The CDR3 sequence is 16 residues long. J gave up 0 bases and V 0 bases, and 1 base lay outside the gene matches. The chain's CDR3 is CASSQDGTGVNTEAFF. The CDR3 bases are TGCGCCAGCAGCCAAGATGGGACAGGGGTGAACACTGAAGCTTTCTTT.

The V gene is TRBV7-6, the J gene TRBJ2-3, with D tentatively TRBD2 (6 bases). CDR1 is SGHVS and CDR2 is FNYEAQ in the germline V gene. The CDR3 covers 16 residues. V lost 2 bases and J lost 0, with 12 bases in between. For the CDR3, the DNA is TGTGCCAGCAGCTTAACTGGCGGGACTAGCACAGATACGCAGTATTTT. This codes for CASSLTGGTSTDTQYF.

The V gene is TRBV18, the J gene TRBJ1-2; tentatively, D is TRBD1 (5 bases). V shed 2 bases and J shed 6 bases, with 10 bases lying between them. The CDR3 has 13 residues. Looked up from germline, CDR1 is KGHSH and CDR2 is LQKENI. CDR3 loop: CASSPGDSHGYTF. The CDR3, as DNA: TGTGCCAGCTCACCAGGAGACAGCCATGGCTACACCTTC.

This chain uses TRBV20-1 with TRBJ2-5; D is possibly TRBD2 (5 bases). Germline lookup yields CDR1 DFQATT and CDR2 SNEGSKA (reference sequence). The V end lost 4 bases, the J end lost 5 bases, and 11 bases lay between the germline ends. This CDR3 comprises 12 residues. CDR3 coding DNA: TGCAGTGCTAACCTAGCTTGGGAGACCCAGTACTTC. Translating it yields CSANLAWETQYF.

This clonotype has a handful of counts. The chain couples TRBV6-2 or TRBV6-3 to TRBJ2-7, with 11 positions matching TRBD2. Germline V gene lookup returns CDR1 MNHEY and CDR2 SVGEGT. The V and J ends lost 5 bases and 3 bases, in that order; junction bases with no gene match: 6. This CDR3 contains 15 residues. The CDR3, as DNA: TGTGCCAGCAGTAGCGGAGGGACTAGCGGCTACGAGCAGTACTTC. This encodes CASSSGGTSGYEQYF.

V usage is TRBV19 and J usage is TRBJ1-5; D is perhaps TRBD1 (5 bases). CDR3 length: 14 residues. V was pared by 3 bases and J by 4 bases, with 10 bases between. CDR1 LNHDA and CDR2 SQIVND come from the germline V gene (reference sequence). CDR3 in amino acids: CASSIETENQPQHF. The CDR3 nucleotides read TGTGCCAGTAGTATCGAGACAGAAAATCAGCCCCAGCATTTT.

CDR3: CASSPEGGPYEQFF. In DNA form, the CDR3 reads TGCGCCAGCAGTCCCGAGGGGGGACCCTACGAGCAGTTCTTC. The V and J genes are TRBV4-1 and TRBJ2-1; tentatively, D is TRBD1 or TRBD2 (6 bases each). V was cut by 6 bases and J by 10 bases, with 19 bases left in between. The length of the CDR3 is 14 residues. Germline lookup yields CDR1 MGHRA and CDR2 YSYEKL.

The chain uses TRBV12-3 or TRBV12-4 and TRBJ2-2, with 8 nucleotides matching TRBD2. V shed 6 bases, J shed 7 bases, and the junction held 10 bases outside the gene matches. The CDR3 is 15 residues long. CDR3 loop: CASRNAGGRIGELFF. For the CDR3, the DNA is TGTGCCAGCAGAAACGCGGGGGGCCGGATCGGGGAGCTGTTTTTT.

The chain has TRBV6-2 or TRBV6-3 and TRBJ1-1; 7 nucleotides line up with TRBD1. This CDR3 is built from 15 residues. The trim removed 7 bases at V and 2 bases at J, leaving 10 bases unmatched. Germline V gives CDR1 MNHEY, CDR2 SVGEGT. CDR3 residues: CASKKDRLDNTEAFF. The DNA of the CDR3 is TGTGCCAGCAAAAAGGACAGGCTCGACAACACTGAAGCTTTCTTT.

In this sample, this clonotype turned up a few times. This chain uses TRBV12-3 or TRBV12-4 with TRBJ2-7; a possible D gene is TRBD2 (6 bases). The CDR3 has 12 residues. Trimming removed 3 bases from V and 6 bases from J, with 9 bases in between. The CDR3 sequence: CASSFGGSEQYF. The CDR3 bases are TGTGCCAGCAGTTTTGGGGGGTCCGAGCAGTACTTC.

This clonotype was counted a few times. CDR3 residues: CASRDGQNTNYGYTF. CDR3 DNA sequence: TGTGCCAGCAGAGACGGACAGAACACTAACTATGGCTACACCTTC. The chain is built from TRBV2 and TRBJ1-2, with D possibly matching TRBD1 (6 bases). CDR1 is SNHLY, CDR2 FYNNEI, per germline. The germline V and J ends were trimmed by 6 bases and 0 bases, with 14 bases remaining between them. CDR3 size: 15 residues.

This clonotype has a handful of counts. This chain joins TRBV20-1 and TRBJ2-3, with a tentative D call TRBD2 (6 bases). V lost 6 bases and J lost 1, with 14 bases in between. Germline CDR1 DFQATT, CDR2 SNEGSKA (reference sequence). The CDR3 length is 14 residues. CDR3 nucleotide sequence: TGCAGTGCCCTACCAGCGGGCCGCACAGATACGCAGTATTTT. As protein: CSALPAGRTDTQYF.